The next 27 T cell receptor beta chains were all read from a single sample in a study of blood T cell repertoires in COVID-19 (TCRdb year 2020). Receptor libraries were prepared by the immunoSEQ multiplex PCR assay. The source is immuneACCESS, and TCRdb retained only in-frame sequences with V and J called. Part of the clones is not carried over; for the studies checked, unresolved V genes explain less than half of this, and the remainder is unexplained. This sample comprises about 220,000 clones, about 78% of them detected only once. The ten most abundant clones make up 7.2% of the sample. Sequenced sample: peripheral blood. These receptors all come from a woman aged 65 to 85 with acute or convalescent COVID-19.

To note about this clone: An end of the junction differs from the germline gene, which may be a read error. CDR3 protein: CASSLEPGLAHF. The DNA of the CDR3 is TGTGCCAGCAGTCTAGAACCGGGACTGGCTCACTTC. This sequence joins TRBV12-3 or TRBV12-4 and TRBJ2-7; tentatively, D is TRBD2 (6 bases). The CDR3 extends over 12 amino acids.

The chain has TRBV7-2 and TRBJ1-1, with D possibly matching TRBD1 (5 bases). Germline V CDR1 and CDR2: SGHTA, FQGNSA. This CDR3 is built from 14 residues. Between the trimmed V and J ends, which lost 3 bases and 6 bases, there was a span of 14 bases. The CDR3 DNA is TGTGCCAGCAGCTTTCCGACGGGGGTAGCTGAAGCTTTCTTT. It translates to CASSFPTGVAEAFF.

The rearrangement joins TRBV10-3 to TRBJ1-1; a possible D gene is TRBD1 (5 bases). CDR3 length equals 12 residues. CDR1 and CDR2 (germline): ENHRY, SYGVKD. V lost 6 bases, J lost 5 bases, and 10 bases lay in between. This CDR3 is CAIRGLETEAFF. Written as DNA, the CDR3 is TGTGCCATCAGGGGACTAGAGACTGAAGCTTTCTTT.

In its sample, this clone was seen once. The rearrangement joins TRBV10-3 to TRBJ1-2; 8 nucleotides match TRBD1. Germline loops: CDR1 ENHRY, CDR2 SYGVKD. Trimming cost V 3 bases and J 2 bases; bases outside gene matches: 8. This CDR3 has 16 residues. CDR3 sequence reads: CAISELSRGRNYGYTF. The CDR3 DNA follows: TGTGCCATCAGTGAACTATCCAGGGGGCGGAACTATGGCTACACCTTC.

The J gene is TRBJ2-7, the V gene TRBV5-5; 8 bases match TRBD1. There are 14 residues in the CDR3. Germline V lookup: CDR1 SGHKS, CDR2 YYEKEE (reference sequence). The ends lost 4 bases at V and 2 bases at J; junction bases unmatched: 5. CDR3 residues: CASSRQQGAYEQYF. The CDR3 DNA is TGTGCCAGCAGCCGTCAACAGGGGGCCTACGAGCAGTACTTC.

CDR3 nucleotide sequence: TGTGCCAGCAGCTCGGGAAGAGGAAACACCATATATTTT. Amino acid sequence: CASSSGRGNTIYF. This chain links TRBV11-3 with TRBJ1-3; D ambiguous. There are 13 residues in the CDR3. Per the germline V gene, CDR1 is SGHNT and CDR2 is YENEEA. V was pared by 4 bases and J by 4 bases, with 8 bases between. Together with reference TRBV11-3 and TRBJ1-3, the CDR3 gives the full variable domain: EAGVVQSPRYKIIEKKQPVAFWCNPISGHNTLYWYLQNLGQGPELLIRYENEEAVDDSQLPKDRFSAERLKGVDSTLKIQPAELGDSAVYLCASSSGRGNTIYFGEGSWLTVV.

The chain uses TRBV5-5 and TRBJ1-2; the D gene is possibly TRBD1 (5 bases). CDR1 is SGHKS, CDR2 YYEKEE, per germline (reference sequence). V gave up 4 bases and J gave up 4 bases, with 17 bases separating them. The CDR3 runs to 15 residues. The CDR3 loop reads CASSQGPGGGYGYTF. In nucleotides, the CDR3 is TGTGCCAGCAGCCAGGGTCCCGGGGGGGGCTATGGCTACACCTTC.

V usage is TRBV28 and J usage is TRBJ2-7; 9 positions agree with TRBD1. Losses at the gene ends were 4 bases for V and 7 bases for J; bases not matched to a gene: 8. CDR1 is MDHEN, CDR2 SYDVKM, per germline. The CDR3 is 14 residues long. CDR3 nucleotide sequence: TGTGCCAGCAGTTCCCAACAGGGGGCGAGGGAGCAGTACTTC. The encoded protein is CASSSQQGAREQYF. Full variable domain (remainder filled in from reference TRBV28 and TRBJ2-7): DVKVTQSSRYLVKRTGEKVFLECVQDMDHENMFWYRQDPGLGLRLIYFSYDVKMKEKGDIPEGYSVSREKKERFSLILESASTNQTSMYLCASSSQQGAREQYFGPGTRLTVT.

This chain joins TRBV5-1 and TRBJ2-7, with 11 bases lining up with TRBD1. Trimming at V came to 0 bases and at J to 6 bases, leaving 2 bases not matched to a gene. The germline V gene encodes CDR1 SGHRS and CDR2 YFSETQ. The CDR3 contains 14 residues. The CDR3 sequence: CASSLVGTGGEQYF. CDR3 bases: TGCGCCAGCAGCTTGGTTGGGACAGGGGGCGAGCAGTACTTC.

The J gene is TRBJ2-3, the V gene TRBV4-3; 12 bases fit TRBD1. V lost 3 bases, J lost 6 bases, and 4 bases stayed unmatched. Germline lookup yields CDR1 LGHNA and CDR2 YSLEER. This CDR3 has 15 amino acids. CDR3 region: CASSQGTGGEDTQYF. DNA for the CDR3: TGCGCCAGCAGCCAGGGGACAGGGGGCGAGGATACGCAGTATTTT.

This clone appeared once. V and J are TRBV21-1 and TRBJ2-7; TRBD2 is the table's D call and was not checked against the DNA. TRBV21-1 is an annotated pseudogene. The CDR3 is 14 residues long. The CDR3 DNA is TGTGCCAGCAGCTGCGGATCGGGGTTAGGGGAGCAGTACTTC. Protein product: CASSCGSGLGEQYF.

The V gene is TRBV4-3, the J gene TRBJ2-3; D is possibly TRBD1 (6 bases). This CDR3 contains 16 residues. The germline V gene has CDR1 LGHNA and CDR2 YSLEER. V lost 0 bases and J 3 bases, leaving 13 bases between the germline ends. The CDR3 DNA follows: TGCGCCAGCAGCCAAGAAGGCAGGGGATGGACAGATACGCAGTATTTT. It encodes CASSQEGRGWTDTQYF.

This chain joins TRBV30 and TRBJ2-4, with D maybe TRBD2 (6 bases). The V end was cut by 0 bases, the J end by 8 bases, with 11 bases between. This CDR3 has 13 residues. CDR1 and CDR2 from the germline V gene are GTSNPN and SVGIG (reference sequence). This chain's CDR3 is CAWSVVASDIQYF. CDR3 DNA: TGTGCCTGGAGTGTTGTGGCTAGCGACATTCAGTACTTC.

The V and J genes are TRBV29-1 and TRBJ2-5; 9 bases agree with TRBD2. V shed 4 bases and J 3 bases; nucleotides not matched to a gene: 6. This CDR3 contains 14 residues. Per the germline V gene, CDR1 is SQVTM and CDR2 is ANQGSEA. CDR3 residues: CSVGGLAGKETQYF. The CDR3 DNA is TGCAGCGTTGGTGGTCTAGCGGGGAAAGAGACCCAGTACTTC.

This chain joins TRBV6-6 and TRBJ1-1; D possibly corresponds to TRBD1 (5 bases). V dropped 0 bases and J dropped 1 base, with 9 bases sitting between them. Germline CDR1 MNHNY, CDR2 SVGAGI (reference sequence). The CDR3 length is 15 residues. The CDR3 nucleotides are TGTGCCAGCAGTTACTCGGGTCAGGGGAACACTGAAGCTTTCTTT. Translation gives CASSYSGQGNTEAFF.

J is TRBJ1-5 and V is TRBV6-5, with 7 bases lining up with TRBD1. The junction had 6 bases not matched to a gene; V was cut back by 0 bases and J by 4 bases. This CDR3 has 16 residues. Germline V gene lookup returns CDR1 MNHEY and CDR2 SVGAGI. Here the CDR3 reads CASSYSGTEVNQPQHF. The DNA of the CDR3 is TGTGCCAGCAGTTACTCAGGGACAGAAGTAAATCAGCCCCAGCATTTT.

In its sample, this clone was seen many times. This sequence joins TRBV2 and TRBJ2-5; possibly TRBD2 for D (7 bases). The CDR3 is 15 residues long. V lost 4 bases to trimming and J lost 4 bases, with 16 bases between them. The germline gives CDR1 SNHLY, CDR2 FYNNEI. The CDR3 sequence is CASSAVGGAGETQYF. The CDR3 DNA sequence: TGTGCCAGCAGTGCGGTAGGGGGGGCCGGAGAGACCCAGTACTTC.

The chain combines TRBV3-1 (or the pseudogene TRBV3-2) with TRBJ2-5; the match to TRBD2 covers 10 bases. The CDR3 spans 15 residues. Germline CDR1 LGHDT, CDR2 YNNKEL (reference sequence). V lost 4 bases, J lost 6 bases, and 8 bases stayed unmatched. The DNA of the CDR3 is TGTGCCAGCAGCCCCCTGTCGACTAGCGGGCAGACCCAGTACTTC. It codes for CASSPLSTSGQTQYF.

The chain is built from TRBV9 and TRBJ2-2; possible D gene TRBD2, 6 bases. This CDR3 spans 14 amino acids. Trimming cost V 4 bases and J 7 bases, with 14 bases left between them. CDR1 and CDR2 (germline): SGDLS, YYNGEE. The CDR3 here is CASSPWGVSGELFF. In DNA, the CDR3 is TGTGCCAGCAGCCCTTGGGGGGTTAGCGGGGAGCTGTTTTTT.

The chain recombines TRBV27 with TRBJ2-7; perhaps TRBD2 as D (6 bases). Germline CDR1 MNHEY, CDR2 SMNVEV (reference sequence). The CDR3 sequence is 16 residues long. Trimming left V 6 bases short and J 2 bases short, with 20 bases between. CDR3 amino acids: CASSQSPGDWAYEQYF. DNA of the CDR3: TGTGCCAGCAGCCAATCTCCCGGGGACTGGGCCTACGAGCAGTACTTC.

This chain connects TRBV19 to TRBJ2-1; TRBD2 matches 8 bases. V lost 1 base to trimming and J lost 8 bases; unmatched junction nucleotides: 10. CDR3 length equals 16 residues. CDR1 is LNHDA and CDR2 is SQIVND in the germline V gene (reference sequence). CDR3: CASSIGAGASRDEQFF. CDR3 bases: TGTGCCAGTAGTATAGGAGCGGGGGCTAGTAGGGATGAGCAGTTCTTC.

J is TRBJ2-5 and V is TRBV7-3; tentatively, D is TRBD2 (6 bases). CDR3 length equals 14 residues. CDR1 is SGHTA, CDR2 FQGTGA, per germline. V was trimmed by 5 bases and J by 5 bases, leaving 15 bases between them. CDR3 residues: CASSPRLGTETQYF. CDR3 in DNA: TGTGCCAGCAGCCCTAGACTAGGAACTGAGACCCAGTACTTC.

The rearrangement links TRBV7-2 to TRBJ1-6, with TRBD1 identical over 7 bases. From germline, CDR1 is SGHTA and CDR2 FQGNSA. Germline trimming cut 8 bases from V and 5 bases from J; bases unmatched to any gene: 9. The CDR3 loop spans 15 amino acids. CDR3 sequence (DNA): TGTGCCAGCCGAACCTCAGGGGGTGATAATTCACCCCTCCACTTT. Its translation is CASRTSGGDNSPLHF.

The gene calls are TRBV6-5 and TRBJ1-4; D unresolved. V was cut by 8 bases and J by 7 bases, with 11 bases left in between. This CDR3 region has 12 residues. Germline V lookup: CDR1 MNHEY, CDR2 SVGAGI. The DNA of the CDR3 is TGTGCCAGCCGGGGTGGAGGTGAAAAACTGTTTTTT. Amino acids: CASRGGGEKLFF.

This chain joins TRBV18 and TRBJ2-5; maybe TRBD2 (5 bases). The CDR3 runs 16 residues. V was clipped by 3 bases and J by 1 base, with 15 bases between them. Germline CDR1 and CDR2: KGHSH and LQKENI. The CDR3 DNA reads TGTGCCAGCTCACCGGGAGAGGGTGCCCTCCAAGAGACCCAGTACTTC. Translation gives CASSPGEGALQETQYF.

V and J are TRBV6-2 or TRBV6-3 and TRBJ2-3, with 8 bases matching TRBD1. The CDR3 is 13 residues long. Per the germline V gene, CDR1 is MNHEY and CDR2 is SVGEGT. Trimming removed 5 bases from V and 4 bases from J; junction bases left unmatched: 2. The CDR3 DNA sequence: TGTGCCAGCAGTGACAGGGGAGCAGATACGCAGTATTTT. It codes for CASSDRGADTQYF.

The chain recombines TRBV30 with TRBJ1-1; TRBD1 aligns across 8 bases. V lost 2 bases to trimming and J lost 5 bases; unmatched junction nucleotides: 4. The CDR3 is made up of 13 amino acids. Germline CDR1 and CDR2: GTSNPN and SVGIG (reference sequence). CDR3 DNA sequence: TGTGCCTGGAGTACCCAGGGGGCAACTGAAGCTTTCTTT. Protein product: CAWSTQGATEAFF.